The present T cell receptor (beta chain) was sequenced within a study of blood T cell repertoires in COVID-19. Per the authors' pipeline: Amplifying reference gene primers gave estimates of nucleated cell counts. Only in-frame clones appear in the TCRdb table, and some are missing; sequencing was by immunoSEQ multiplex PCR. D and trimming come from the DNA, and the V and J calls and clone size come from that table. There are 200,000 to 250,000 clones in the sample; 80% to 90% occur only once, and more than 9% lies in the top ten. This clone was recorded a few times. The CDR3 loop spans 15 amino acids. The germline CDR1 and CDR2 sequences are SGHRS and YFSETQ. Trimming left V 0 bases short and J 1 base short, with 7 bases between. The Seattle site enrolled patients during active infection and followed them longitudinally.

The V call is TRBV5-1, the J call TRBJ2-2; D not certain. The source of this sequence is a man aged 45-65 years with COVID-19, enrolled during active disease. The sequencing input was peripheral blood. CDR3 region: CASSLGRLNTGELFF. The CDR3 DNA reads TGCGCCAGCAGCTTGGGCAGGCTGAACACCGGGGAGCTGTTTTTT.